This T cell receptor (beta chain) appears in the sequencing data of a study of human T cells and chemical hapten exposure (dated by TCRdb to about 2021). Looking at the study overall: For sensitization, 2% DPC in acetone was applied to an approximately 2 cm by approximately 2 cm area of upper inner arm skin. Weekly therapeutic DPC doses were additionally applied to the scalp of patients throughout the roughly 23-week study period. Patch tests used Finn chambers with 0.01% DPC on the upper back, scored after 6 days by International Contact Dermatitis Research Group standards. The mostly female patient cohort included alopecia areata with under or over 50% scalp involvement, alopecia totalis and alopecia universalis. Libraries were pooled for sequencing, and variation in per-sample TCR yields was attributed mainly to small differences in library volumes within the pool. In alopecia patients, the study followed how the peripheral blood TCR repertoire changed in vivo over primary and secondary sensitization to diphenylcyclopropenone (DPC), a hapten. Blood was sampled from patients pre-sensitization (week 0) and at 2, 6 and about 24 weeks after DPC sensitization. Blood for TCR sequencing was provided by twenty-nine alopecia patients at one to four time points (pre-sensitization, 2, 6 and 24 weeks). On the study overall, not on this receptor specifically: Because every patient had alopecia, a presumed autoimmune disease, the patients' immune response might differ from that of healthy individuals. DPC sensitization did not change how many TCRs were above 1 in 1000 frequency, and no evidence was found of alterations in global repertoire structure. After repeated subsampling, changes were observed in the strength of the expansion versus patch-test correlation and in the threshold at which the correlation became significant. Expanded TCRs formed significantly more large CDR3 similarity clusters than pre-sensitization or healthy control sets, consistent with antigen-driven responses. A positive correlation was found between the number of PT1 expanded TCRs and patch test score, with significance reached at thresholds 8, 16 and 32 but not 4.

To prepare the library, RACE was applied. Sequencing used a NextSeq 500. Library preparation attached unique molecular identifiers to individual cDNA molecules for quantitative, reproducible TCR counting. For every blood RNA sample, sequencing covered both the TCR alpha and TCR beta chains. The paper's processing steps were these. The median number of TCRs per sample was 95,638, ranging from 23,224 to 690,600. The Decombinator software suite was used to annotate the V, J and CDR3 of the TCR reads. To make PS versus PT1 abundance plots, every sample was subsampled to the same number of TCRs (28,000). TCRs were defined as expanded if absent before sensitization and observed at least eight times at the 2-week time point. The public reads were reanalyzed by TCRdb: fastp trimming at Q25, MiXCR alignment, in-frame beta chains only. Rows with one shared CDR3 protein collapse into an entry with the most common genes and DNA. It is TCRdb's table, rather than the study itself, that gives the V and J calls and clone size. Here the sample has tens of thousands of distinct CDR3 sequences; 6.5% to 8% occur a single time. Clones ranked in the top ten supply around 1.4% of the sample.

Turning to this clonotype: It has no known antigen specificity. It has no much larger one-base neighbor in the sample; base qualities were not kept.

The junction shows trimming of 3 bases on V and 1 base on J, and the gene matches do not reach 5 bases of it. CDR1 and CDR2, looked up from the germline V gene (reference sequence), are LGHDT and YNNKEL. Counted from cysteine to phenylalanine, this CDR3 has 15 amino acids. Just the 45-base CDR3 DNA is kept, in frame starting at base 1. The sample's time point label, decoded: pre-sensitization, week 0. This sample's treatment or condition label indicates: therapeutic diphenylcyclopropenone sensitization with weekly scalp DPC. Blood at each patch-test visit was drawn before the patch test was applied. Eligible patients were aged 18 to 70, diagnosed with alopecia, deemed suitable for DPC therapy, and excluded if pregnant. Unfractionated whole blood was collected in Tempus Blood RNA tubes, and total RNA was extracted from that blood.

The specimen comprised whole blood, sampled in connection with sensitization to the hapten diphenylcyclopropenone (DPC). In this chain, TRBV3-1 is recombined with TRBJ1-1; 7 of the junction bases match TRBD1. The sequence was collected from a woman between 50 and 59 years old with alopecia areata. Some clones in this sample may be carry-over from other donors' samples. The DNA is as follows: TGTGCCAGCAGCCAGGAATGGACAGGGAACACTGAAGCTTTCTTT. It specifies CASSQEWTGNTEAFF.